Shown below are 17 T cell receptor beta chains from a single sample sequenced in a study of T cell changes during pregnancy in multiple sclerosis. Only in-frame clones appear in the TCRdb table, and some are missing; sequencing was by immunoSEQ multiplex PCR. The data contain around 38,000 clones, roughly 89% of them singletons. The sample was CD8+ T cells from peripheral blood mononuclear cells, taken in the second trimester of pregnancy. The receptor source for this set is a female donor with multiple sclerosis, enrolled in a pregnancy study.

The chain recombines TRBV21-1 with TRBJ1-5; the DNA was not compared with TRBD1, the D call given in the table. TRBV21-1 constitutes a pseudogene. The CDR3 spans 18 residues. CDR3 sequence reads: CASSNLPGGVGGNQPQHF. In nucleotides, the CDR3 is TGTGCCAGCAGCAACTTGCCAGGGGGCGTGGGTGGCAATCAGCCCCAGCATTTT.

The chain recombines TRBV27 with TRBJ2-7, with 10 bases that match TRBD1. The ends lost 5 bases at V and 3 bases at J; junction bases unmatched: 7. This CDR3 has 15 residues. Germline V lookup: CDR1 MNHEY, CDR2 SMNVEV (reference sequence). This chain's CDR3 is CASSAGTGDFYEQYF. CDR3 bases: TGTGCCAGCAGTGCCGGGACAGGGGATTTCTACGAGCAGTACTTC.

The V call is TRBV4-1, the J call TRBJ2-3, with D possibly matching TRBD2 (6 bases). This CDR3 has 14 residues. In germline, CDR1 is MGHRA, CDR2 YSYEKL. Trimming took 0 bases from V and 6 from J, leaving 10 bases between them. In DNA form, the CDR3 reads TGCGCCAGCAGCCAAGACCCCGGGACTGATACGCAGTATTTT. It encodes CASSQDPGTDTQYF.

The chain joins TRBV4-3 to TRBJ1-5, with D hard to call. Germline CDR1 LGHNA, CDR2 YSLEER. Trimming left V 0 bases short and J 4 bases short, with 7 bases between. This CDR3 spans 14 amino acids. CDR3 DNA sequence: TGCGCCAGCAGCCAAGATCCGGGAAATCAGCCCCAGCATTTT. Protein sequence: CASSQDPGNQPQHF.

Here the CDR3 reads CASRLATSSYEQYF. In nucleotides, the CDR3 is TGTGCCAGCAGGCTAGCGACGAGCTCCTACGAGCAGTACTTC. The chain recombines TRBV27 with TRBJ2-7; D may be TRBD2 (6 bases). Germline CDR1 reads MNHEY; CDR2 reads SMNVEV (reference sequence). Between the trimmed V and J ends, which lost 6 bases and 0 bases, there was a span of 12 bases. This CDR3 has 14 amino acids.

In its sample, this clone was seen a few times. The chain has TRBV30 and TRBJ1-3, with D hard to call. The CDR3 contains 10 residues. V dropped 6 bases and J dropped 4 bases, with 4 bases sitting between them. Per germline, CDR1 GTSNPN and CDR2 SVGIG (reference sequence). As DNA, the CDR3 is TGTGCCTGCTACGGAAACACCATATATTTT. Translated: CACYGNTIYF.

This sequence joins TRBV11-2 and TRBJ1-5; 9 bases are shared with TRBD1. V was pared by 3 bases and J by 3 bases, with 6 bases of the junction left unmatched. The CDR3 runs 16 residues. Looked up from germline, CDR1 is SGHAT and CDR2 is FQNNGV. CDR3: CASSLGGQGINQPQHF. The CDR3 DNA reads as TGTGCCAGCAGCTTGGGGGGACAGGGCATCAATCAGCCCCAGCATTTT.

This clone was observed a few times. The rearrangement links TRBV6-6 to TRBJ2-7; no definite D call. The CDR3 loop spans 14 amino acids. The V gene's germline CDR1 is MNHNY and CDR2 SVGAGI (reference sequence). Trimming cost V 3 bases and J 1 base, with 10 bases left between them. CDR3 sequence: CASSYSPSSYEQYF. The CDR3 DNA follows: TGTGCCAGCAGTTATAGTCCGTCGTCCTACGAGCAGTACTTC.

The V call is TRBV30, the J call TRBJ1-5, with TRBD1 matching over 9 bases. From germline, CDR1 is GTSNPN and CDR2 SVGIG (reference sequence). The CDR3 is 15 residues long. Trimming removed 1 base from V and 6 bases from J; junction bases left unmatched: 7. The CDR3 reads CAWSAAGTGFQPQHF. In DNA, the CDR3 is TGTGCCTGGAGTGCCGCCGGGACAGGGTTTCAGCCCCAGCATTTT.

The rearrangement links TRBV27 to TRBJ1-5, with 10 bases matching TRBD1. V was clipped by 4 bases and J by 0 bases; unmatched bases: 0. The V gene's germline CDR1 is MNHEY and CDR2 SMNVEV (reference sequence). The CDR3 loop spans 15 amino acids. CDR3 sequence: CASSWTGGSNQPQHF. The CDR3 region has the DNA TGTGCCAGCAGTTGGACAGGGGGTAGCAATCAGCCCCAGCATTTT.

V usage is TRBV7-6 and J usage is TRBJ2-7, with D possibly matching TRBD1 (5 bases). V was clipped by 0 bases and J by 2 bases, with 8 bases between them. The CDR3 is 14 amino acids. Germline CDR1 reads SGHVS; CDR2 reads FNYEAQ. This chain's CDR3 is CASSLAGAAYEQYF. CDR3 DNA: TGTGCCAGCAGCTTAGCAGGGGCAGCCTACGAGCAGTACTTC.

This clone has more than one count but fewer than ten. This chain uses TRBV6-5 with TRBJ2-1; 12 nucleotides align to TRBD2. Unmatched junction bases numbered 10, after V lost 7 bases and J lost 9 bases. CDR3 length equals 15 residues. Germline values: CDR1 MNHEY, CDR2 SVGAGI. This CDR3 reads CASKWTSGNTVEQFF. The CDR3 DNA follows: TGTGCCAGCAAGTGGACTAGCGGGAACACGGTTGAGCAGTTCTTC.

CDR3 bases: TGTGCCAGCAGCTTGTGGGGGGGCCTGGGAGGAACTGAAGCTTTCTTT. Protein: CASSLWGGLGGTEAFF. The chain joins TRBV5-6 to TRBJ1-1; weak D call: TRBD1 (6 bases). V lost 1 base, J lost 5 bases, and 18 bases lay in between. CDR3 size: 16 residues. Germline lookup yields CDR1 SGHDT and CDR2 YYEEEE.

This clone was detected only a few times. The chain joins TRBV6-5 to TRBJ1-2; 7 bases are a match to TRBD1. The CDR3 loop spans 14 amino acids. CDR1 and CDR2 from the germline V gene are MNHEY and SVGAGI. J was trimmed by 4 bases and V by 7 bases; bases with no gene match: 9. Here the CDR3 DNA reads TGTGCCAGCAACAGACAGGGTGGTTCCTATGGCTACACCTTC. Protein sequence: CASNRQGGSYGYTF.

This rearrangement joins TRBV30 to TRBJ1-1; D is possibly TRBD1 (5 bases). The V end was cut by 5 bases, the J end by 7 bases, with 11 bases between. CDR1 is GTSNPN and CDR2 is SVGIG in the germline V gene (reference sequence). The CDR3 runs to 11 residues. CDR3 in amino acids: CAWGPGGEAFF. The CDR3 coding sequence is TGTGCCTGGGGGCCCGGGGGTGAAGCTTTCTTT. Together with reference TRBV30 and TRBJ1-1, the CDR3 gives the full variable domain: SQTIHQWPATLVQPVGSPLSLECTVEGTSNPNLYWYRQAAGRGLQLLFYSVGIGQISSEVPQNLSASRPQDRQFILSSKKLLLSDSGFYLCAWGPGGEAFFGQGTRLTVV.

The rearrangement uses TRBV9 and TRBJ1-1, with TRBD1 identical over 9 bases. V was pared by 0 bases and J by 6 bases, with 6 bases of the junction left unmatched. The CDR3 totals 15 residues. Per the germline V gene, CDR1 is SGDLS and CDR2 is YYNGEE. CDR3 nucleotides: TGTGCCAGCAGCGTAGAGGACAGGGGACCACCTGAAGCTTTCTTT. Its translation: CASSVEDRGPPEAFF. Complete variable domain (other parts from reference TRBV9 and TRBJ1-1): DSGVTQTPKHLITATGQRVTLRCSPRSGDLSVYWYQQSLDQGLQFLIQYYNGEERAKGNILERFSAQQFPDLHSELNLSSLELGDSALYFCASSVEDRGPPEAFFGQGTRLTVV.

This chain connects TRBV5-8 to TRBJ1-1; 11 bases are shared with TRBD1. Losses at the gene ends were 4 bases for V and 5 bases for J; bases not matched to a gene: 10. CDR1 is SGHTS and CDR2 is YDEGEE in the germline V gene. This CDR3 is 16 amino acids long. The CDR3 is CASSLNWDRGGTEAFF. CDR3 sequence (DNA): TGTGCCAGCAGCCTAAACTGGGACAGGGGGGGGACTGAAGCTTTCTTT.